This T cell receptor beta chain was profiled in a study of CD8 T cells in Susac syndrome. Germline loops: CDR1 SGHRS, CDR2 YFSETQ. The ends lost 4 bases at V and 8 bases at J; junction bases unmatched: 15. This CDR3 has 16 amino acids. RNA amounts of roughly 0.5 to 1 ug underwent reverse transcription with random hexamers. TCRdb analysed the immunoSEQ multiplex PCR reads with MiXCR anew, one entry per CDR3 protein. The sample has just under 150,000 distinct CDR3 sequences; around 94% are singletons. The J gene is TRBJ2-1, the V gene TRBV5-1, with TRBD2 matching 7 bases. The receptor's source is a human donor in good health. Sequencing was carried out using CD4+ T cells from PBMCs. The CDR3 nucleotides read TGCGCCAGCAGCCCACGAGGGGAGCGGGGTACCGATGAGCAGTTCTTC. Amino acids: CASSPRGERGTDEQFF.